The following is a T cell receptor beta chain sequence with its context. Its antigen target is currently unknown. Base qualities are missing; no much larger clone stands one base away. These data come from a study of blood T cell repertoires in COVID-19 (dated by TCRdb to the early 2020s). Regarding the research as a whole: Samples covering the acute and convalescent phases of COVID-19 were provided by collaborators in the United States, Italy and Spain. The prospective study material was composed of cDNA or gDNA derived from T cells, B-cell-depleted T cells, or PBMCs. The dataset comprised deeply sampled blood TCRbeta repertoires from subjects exposed to, actively infected with, or recovered from COVID-19. The repertoires were made available in a free public database intended to serve as a resource for research on the immune response to SARS-CoV-2. The samples were drawn from two sources: the first 160 participants of the ongoing ImmuneRACE study, and fewer than 1,500 subjects contributed by 6 global collaborators. The sample metadata nearly always contained a de-identified subject ID, COVID-19 status, age in years and sex. Where HLA class I and class II types were available, the types were taken from metadata supplied by the sample provider, not from assay-based typing. The research as a whole found: The quantity of clinical and demographic metadata differed by source and by participant and was supplied without curation.

From a lookup of the germline V gene, CDR1 and CDR2 are SGDLS and YYNGEE. From cysteine to phenylalanine, the CDR3 is 17 amino acids long. Left in the record is the CDR3 DNA by itself, 51 bases read in frame from the first base. A distance of 17 bases separates the germline ends of V and J, which lose 0 bases and 2 bases respectively. The immunoSEQ Assay, a bias-controlled multiplex PCR, was used to amplify TCRbeta CDR3 regions from genomic DNA. Per the source publication's procedure: Nucleated cell counts per sample were estimated from amplification of reference gene primers within the assay. To quantify the absolute abundance of each unique TCRbeta CDR3 rearrangement, sequence reads were collapsed and filtered. For each sample, productive Simpson clonality was calculated by taking the square root of Simpson's diversity index across productive rearrangements. TCRdb limited this immuneACCESS table to in-frame rearrangements with V and J called. A share of clones is missing; checked studies link under half to unresolved V genes, and the rest is unexplained. V, J and clone size derive from that table, while D and trimming were established from the DNA sequence. Recorded for this sample are more than 200,000 clones; around nine tenths of them occurred a single time. The ten biggest clones cover around 4% of the sample.

Enrolling through a virtual design, the prospective study's participants ranged in age from roughly 18 to 100 years and lived across approximately 25 United States geographic areas. In the prospective study, participants were assigned to cohorts based on the clinical history participants reported in a screening survey and a study questionnaire. ImmuneRACE Cohort 3 recovered participants were defined by two consecutive negative NP/OP PCR tests, healthcare professional clearance, or symptom resolution. In the prospective study, whole blood, serum and a nasopharyngeal or oropharyngeal swab were collected from each participant by mobile phlebotomists. Additional blood draws and questionnaires over a 2-month period could optionally be provided by prospective study participants. Blood samples from the prospective study were shipped frozen or at room temperature prior to DNA extraction.

The clonotype originates from a woman aged 25-40 years who had recovered from COVID-19. The sequenced sample was PBMCs or T cells enriched from blood (not recorded which). The chain was built from TRBV9 and TRBJ1-2; possibly the D gene is TRBD1, per 6 matching bases. The nucleotide sequence reads TGTGCCAGCAGCGTAGATCCCGAGGGGGTGGCGAACTATGGCTACACCTTC. This is translated as CASSVDPEGVANYGYTF.